The 5 T cell receptor beta chains in this list originate from one sample, sequenced in a study of CD8 T cells in ankylosing spondylitis. Study-wide results and limits: Ankylosing spondylitis blood appeared to carry a characteristic TCR beta motif of roughly eight highly homologous variants.

TCRdb re-analysed the 5' RACE reads in MiXCR, keeping a single row per CDR3 protein. The repertoire holds about 540,000 distinct CDR3 sequences, with roughly 12% as singletons. Antigens of these TCRs are unknown. Sequenced input: blood, either unsorted or a sorted T cell fraction (not recorded which). All receptors come from a male donor with ankylosing spondylitis.

The chain uses TRBV5-1 and TRBJ1-2; TRBD1 aligns across 9 bases. The germline gives CDR1 SGHRS, CDR2 YFSETQ. This CDR3 is built from 16 residues. The trim removed 1 base at V and 4 bases at J, leaving 8 bases unmatched. In nucleotides, the CDR3 is TGCGCCAGCAGCTTGACTACAGGGGGCTCGGGCTATGGCTACACCTTC. Its protein product is CASSLTTGGSGYGYTF.

This clonotype occurred a few times. The chain is built from TRBV6-1 and TRBJ2-7; D might be TRBD1 (6 bases). The CDR3 is made up of 14 amino acids. Trimming left V 6 bases short and J 5 bases short, with 17 bases between. Germline assignment: CDR1 MNHNS and CDR2 SASEGT. The CDR3 DNA reads as TGTGCCAGCAGGCCCCCGGGACATAATGACGAGCAGTACGTC. It specifies CASRPPGHNDEQYV.

V and J are TRBV10-1 and TRBJ1-3; a possible D gene is TRBD1 (5 bases). CDR3 size: 14 residues. The V gene lost 10 bases and the J gene lost 2 bases, with 15 bases spanning the gap. Germline V gives CDR1 WNHNN, CDR2 SYGVQD (reference sequence). CDR3 in amino acids: CATSPRVAGNTIYF. The DNA of the CDR3 is TGCGCCACCTCTCCCAGGGTCGCTGGAAACACCATATATTTT.

This chain links TRBV11-2 with TRBJ2-3; D may match TRBD1 or TRBD2 (5 bases each). Per germline, CDR1 SGHAT and CDR2 FQNNGV. CDR3 size: 18 residues. The V end was cut by 2 bases, the J end by 0 bases, with 18 bases between. The DNA for the CDR3 is TGTGCCAGCAGCTTAAGGGGACCGAGGACAACGAGCACAGATACGCAGTATTTT. The encoded protein is CASSLRGPRTTSTDTQYF.

The chain uses TRBV9 and TRBJ2-2; TRBD1 is a possible D gene (6 bases). Germline-derived CDR1 and CDR2 are SGDLS and YYNGEE. The germline V and J ends were trimmed by 4 bases and 5 bases, with 21 bases remaining between them. This CDR3 has 17 amino acids. DNA of the CDR3: TGTGCCAGCAGCTATGGGTCGGACAGCGTGGGAACCGGGGAGCTGTTTTTT. Protein sequence: CASSYGSDSVGTGELFF.